This T cell receptor (beta chain) was sequenced in a study of neoadjuvant nivolumab and ipilimumab in lung cancer. Study-level points and caveats: From pretherapy to surgery, tumor richness and clonality rose with dual therapy.

CDR3 length: 15 residues. The V gene's germline CDR1 is SGHKS and CDR2 YYEKEE (reference sequence). Trimming took 4 bases from V and 0 from J, leaving 11 bases between them. Sequenced by immunoSEQ multiplex PCR; TCRdb stores in-frame clones only, minus some. The sample records tens of thousands of clones, around 80% being singletons. Turning to this clone: Its matching antigen is unknown.

The clonotype was recovered from an adult with non-small cell lung cancer. The rearrangement uses TRBV5-5 and TRBJ1-5; no definite D call. Sequencing used peripheral blood, obtained before neoadjuvant nivolumab, alone or with ipilimumab. The CDR3 loop is CASSTYQNSNQPQHF. DNA of the CDR3: TGTGCCAGCAGCACCTATCAGAATAGCAATCAGCCCCAGCATTTT.